This T cell receptor (beta chain) is drawn from a study of blood T cell repertoires in COVID-19. Germline V CDR1 and CDR2: SGHTA, FQGNSA. There are 19 residues in the CDR3. Trimming removed 4 bases from V and 6 bases from J; junction bases left unmatched: 14. Per the authors' pipeline: Counts of nucleated cells, estimated from reference gene primer amplification, were obtained. Measured with immunoSEQ multiplex PCR; TCRdb has only the in-frame clones, and not every one. That table is the source of V, J and clone size, and D and trimming were worked out from the DNA. Seen here are about 140,000 clones, 84% observed once, and the top ten hold about 7%. This clone was counted between two and nine times.

The chain carries TRBV7-2 and TRBJ2-2, with 13 bases that match TRBD2. The TCR originated in a human donor in a cohort sampled during active COVID-19. Sequenced sample: peripheral blood. Written as DNA, the CDR3 is TGTGCCAGCAGCTCCCCTGTGGGGCGACTAGCGGGGGGCCCCGGGGAGCTGTTTTTT. Amino acid sequence: CASSSPVGRLAGGPGELFF.